This TCR beta chain came from a study of spatial heterogeneity in lung cancer. Study-wide context: TCR and UMI combinations that were unique each appeared, on average, more than ten times in raw reads. Whole-study results and caveats: Tumoral mutation counts were tracked by counts of expanded intratumoral alpha and beta TCRs. Coverage of tumor T cells, an estimated figure, was 6% to 8.5% for alpha and 13% for beta chains.

The CDR3 totals 13 residues. Looked up from germline, CDR1 is DFQATT and CDR2 is SNEGSKA (reference sequence). V was trimmed by 1 base and J by 4 bases, leaving 9 bases between them. As for time point: sample taken at primary tumor resection. The input material, whole RNA from tumor, nontumor lung or frozen PBMC, was sequenced unsorted. Individual TCR cDNA molecules each bore their own unique molecular identifier. TCRdb re-called the 5' RACE reads through MiXCR, storing one row per CDR3 protein. The sample holds roughly 5,000 distinct CDR3 sequences, roughly 17% seen once. This clonotype showed up just a few times. Its target is unknown.

Specimen: lung tumor tissue, collected at surgery. J is TRBJ2-3 and V is TRBV20-1; D perhaps matches TRBD2 (6 bases). This TCR came from a male donor with early-stage non-small cell lung cancer. CDR3 in DNA: TGCAGTGCTAGAGGTGCGGGGTCAGATACGCAGTATTTT. Its protein product is CSARGAGSDTQYF.